Below, 20 T cell receptor beta chains from the same sample are listed, as sequenced in a study of blood T cell repertoires in COVID-19. Generated by immunoSEQ multiplex PCR, the TCRdb table keeps only in-frame clones and is missing some. This table has 200,000 to 300,000 clones, approximately 90% appearing once. Sequenced sample: PBMCs or T cells enriched from blood (not recorded which). These receptors came from a man aged 35-49 years who had recovered from COVID-19.

The chain employs TRBV5-1 and TRBJ2-2; TRBD1 is a possible D gene (6 bases). V shed 6 bases and J shed 5 bases, with 23 bases lying between them. The CDR3 is made up of 17 amino acids. Germline V lookup: CDR1 SGHRS, CDR2 YFSETQ. In DNA form, the CDR3 reads TGCGCCAGCAACTCTCGACGCGACAGGCTAGGAACCGGGGAGCTGTTTTTT. Translating it yields CASNSRRDRLGTGELFF.

The chain has TRBV19 and TRBJ1-2, with D tentatively TRBD1 (5 bases). CDR1 is LNHDA, CDR2 SQIVND, per germline (reference sequence). Trimming stripped 3 bases from V and 7 bases from J, with 21 bases between. This CDR3 is built from 16 residues. Written as DNA, the CDR3 is TGTGCCAGTAGTATTAATAATCGTCCGGGGGGTGTTGGCTACACCTTC. It is translated as CASSINNRPGGVGYTF. Full variable domain (remainder filled in from reference TRBV19 and TRBJ1-2): DGGITQSPKYLFRKEGQNVTLSCEQNLNHDAMYWYRQDPGQGLRLIYYSQIVNDFQKGDIAEGYSVSREKKESFPLTVTSAQKNPTAFYLCASSINNRPGGVGYTFGSGTRLTVV.

As DNA, the CDR3 is TGTGCCTGGAGCGAGGACAGAAGCCAGCCCCAGCATTTT. Protein sequence: CAWSEDRSQPQHF. The chain couples TRBV30 to TRBJ1-5, with a weak D call TRBD1 (6 bases). V gave up 3 bases and J gave up 7 bases, with 13 bases separating them. CDR1 and CDR2 (germline): GTSNPN, SVGIG (reference sequence). The CDR3 spans 13 residues.

The rearrangement uses TRBV15 and TRBJ2-7; perhaps TRBD1 as D (6 bases). Per the germline V gene, CDR1 is LNHNV and CDR2 is YYDKDF (reference sequence). This CDR3 has 15 amino acids. Trimming removed 0 bases at V and 2 bases at J, with 11 bases between. The CDR3 is CATSRDRQVAYEQYF. The CDR3 bases are TGTGCCACCAGCAGAGATCGACAGGTGGCCTACGAGCAGTACTTC. The full variable domain, rest sourced from reference TRBV15 and TRBJ2-7, is DAMVIQNPRYQVTQFGKPVTLSCSQTLNHNVMYWYQQKSSQAPKLLFHYYDKDFNNEADTPDNFQSRRPNTSFCFLDIRSPGLGDTAMYLCATSRDRQVAYEQYFGPGTRLTVT.

The chain couples TRBV14 to TRBJ2-3; 7 bases are shared with TRBD2. Germline V gene lookup returns CDR1 SGHDN and CDR2 FVKESK. The trim removed 11 bases at V and 3 bases at J, leaving 8 bases unmatched. This CDR3 region has 13 residues. This CDR3 reads CASRAGATDTQYF. The CDR3 DNA reads TGTGCCTCCCGGGCGGGAGCTACAGATACGCAGTATTTT.

The chain employs TRBV28 and TRBJ2-7; 7 bases map to TRBD1. Germline V gives CDR1 MDHEN, CDR2 SYDVKM. The J segment lost 3 bases and the V segment lost 5 bases, leaving 10 bases of the junction unmatched. The CDR3 runs to 15 residues. Here the CDR3 reads CASSRTGTAFYEQYF. DNA of the CDR3: TGTGCCAGCAGTCGAACCGGGACAGCGTTCTACGAGCAGTACTTC.

The chain uses TRBV9 and TRBJ1-6; no reliable D call. V was cut by 4 bases and J by 9 bases, with 17 bases left in between. From germline, CDR1 is SGDLS and CDR2 YYNGEE. The CDR3 contains 15 residues. CDR3 sequence reads: CASSPQTAGSSPLHF. CDR3 in DNA: TGTGCCAGCAGCCCACAGACGGCGGGGAGTTCACCCCTCCACTTT.

In this sample, this clone turned up a few times. This chain links TRBV27 with TRBJ1-6; no firm D call. Trimming took 2 bases from V and 4 from J, leaving 18 bases between them. This CDR3 contains 18 residues. CDR1 and CDR2 (germline): MNHEY, SMNVEV (reference sequence). The CDR3 region is CASSLAMPGFRYNSPLHF. CDR3 coding DNA: TGTGCCAGCAGTTTAGCGATGCCCGGGTTCAGATATAATTCACCCCTCCACTTT.

The chain couples TRBV10-3 to TRBJ2-5; 9 positions agree with TRBD1. The length of the CDR3 is 14 residues. Germline V CDR1 and CDR2: ENHRY, SYGVKD. V gave up 5 bases and J gave up 0 bases; unmatched junction bases: 1. The CDR3 coding sequence is TGTGCCATCAGTACAGGGGGCCACCAAGAGACCCAGTACTTC. Protein product: CAISTGGHQETQYF.

The chain recombines TRBV6-2 or TRBV6-3 with TRBJ2-3, with D maybe TRBD1 (6 bases). This CDR3 spans 16 amino acids. Germline V gene data show CDR1 as MNHEY and CDR2 as SVGEGT. Trimming pared 2 bases from V and 0 bases from J, leaving 12 bases between. CDR3 DNA: TGTGCCAGCAGTTACGGACAGACCCTTAGCACAGATACGCAGTATTTT. Translation gives CASSYGQTLSTDTQYF.

CDR3 in amino acids: CASSQTGKGNEQFF. CDR3 nucleotide sequence: TGTGCCAGCAGCCAAACGGGGAAAGGGAATGAGCAGTTCTTC. V is TRBV3-1 (or the pseudogene TRBV3-2) and J is TRBJ2-1; D might be TRBD2 (5 bases). Germline assignment: CDR1 LGHDT and CDR2 YNNKEL (reference sequence). V was clipped by 2 bases and J by 7 bases, with 12 bases between them. The CDR3 has 14 residues.

This chain uses TRBV19 with TRBJ1-6; 10 positions match TRBD1. This CDR3 spans 14 amino acids. Trimming took 6 bases from V and 9 from J; bases not matched to a gene: 5. Germline V gene data show CDR1 as LNHDA and CDR2 as SQIVND (reference sequence). CDR3 protein: CASREDRGSSPLHF. For the CDR3, the DNA is TGTGCCAGTAGGGAGGACAGGGGGAGTTCACCCCTCCACTTT. Looking up the rest from reference TRBV19 and TRBJ1-6 gives the full variable domain: DGGITQSPKYLFRKEGQNVTLSCEQNLNHDAMYWYRQDPGQGLRLIYYSQIVNDFQKGDIAEGYSVSREKKESFPLTVTSAQKNPTAFYLCASREDRGSSPLHFGNGTRLTVT.

The rearrangement uses TRBV7-2 and TRBJ2-1; TRBD2 matches at 9 bases. Germline V gives CDR1 SGHTA, CDR2 FQGNSA. The CDR3 has 15 amino acids. V dropped 4 bases and J dropped 8; count of bases not matched to a gene: 9. The CDR3 DNA is TGTGCCAGCAGCTCTTATAGCGGGAGTATCCATGAGCAGTTCTTC. It yields the protein CASSSYSGSIHEQFF.

J is TRBJ2-2 and V is TRBV23-1; TRBD1 matches at 11 bases. TRBV23-1 is classed as an ORF, of uncertain function. The CDR3 sequence is 16 residues long. V gave up 2 bases and J gave up 3 bases; unmatched junction bases: 2. The CDR3 DNA reads as TGCGCCAGCAGTCAACGGACAGGGGGCTACACCGGGGAGCTGTTTTTT. It specifies CASSQRTGGYTGELFF.

The V call is TRBV5-1, the J call TRBJ2-4; TRBD1 matches 9 bases. The CDR3 sequence is 16 residues long. The J segment lost 1 base and the V segment lost 4 bases, leaving 6 bases of the junction unmatched. Germline loops: CDR1 SGHRS, CDR2 YFSETQ. CDR3 bases: TGCGCCAGCAGCCCACAGGGGGCGATGGCCAAAAACATTCAGTACTTC. It encodes CASSPQGAMAKNIQYF.

The V call is TRBV27, the J call TRBJ1-1, with 7 bases that match TRBD1. Germline V lookup: CDR1 MNHEY, CDR2 SMNVEV (reference sequence). The CDR3 has 15 amino acids. V was clipped by 1 base and J by 3 bases; unmatched bases: 5. CDR3 protein: CASSLYPTGDTEAFF. For the CDR3, the DNA is TGTGCCAGCAGTTTATACCCCACAGGGGACACTGAAGCTTTCTTT.

CDR3 nucleotide sequence: TGTGCCAGCAGCGTAGGGAGGGCTACGCAAGAGACCCAGTACTTC. Its protein is CASSVGRATQETQYF. This sequence joins TRBV9 and TRBJ2-5; D may be TRBD2 (6 bases). The CDR3 is 15 amino acids. Germline loops: CDR1 SGDLS, CDR2 YYNGEE. V lost 0 bases, J lost 2 bases, and 11 bases lay in between.

The CDR3, as DNA: TGTGCCAGCAGCTTTACAGGTATCGAGCAGTACTTC. This gives the protein CASSFTGIEQYF. The gene calls are TRBV11-2 and TRBJ2-7; possible D gene TRBD1, 5 bases. V lost 3 bases and J 6 bases, leaving 9 bases between the germline ends. Per germline, CDR1 SGHAT and CDR2 FQNNGV. The CDR3 spans 12 residues.

The chain uses TRBV9 and TRBJ1-2; tentative D call: TRBD1 (5 bases). Germline V CDR1 and CDR2: SGDLS, YYNGEE. V was trimmed by 0 bases and J by 8 bases, leaving 17 bases between them. The CDR3 is made up of 15 amino acids. The CDR3 reads CASSVEPKGMEGYTF. The DNA of the CDR3 is TGTGCCAGCAGCGTAGAGCCCAAGGGGATGGAAGGCTACACCTTC.

This chain joins TRBV19 and TRBJ1-1; 8 bases fit TRBD1. V lost 4 bases and J lost 0; bases outside the gene matches: 7. CDR1 LNHDA and CDR2 SQIVND come from the germline V gene (reference sequence). There are 16 residues in the CDR3. The CDR3 sequence is CASSTPRQGMNTEAFF. CDR3 in DNA: TGTGCCAGTAGTACTCCCCGACAGGGGATGAACACTGAAGCTTTCTTT.